Listed below are T cell receptor beta chains from one sample, sequenced in a study of T-cell memory formation after mild COVID-19. In TCRdb, the 5' RACE reads were re-called with MiXCR into one record per CDR3 protein. This sample has 400,000 to 500,000 distinct CDR3 sequences; 20% to 25% occur once, and the top ten carry about 8.7%. Source material: PBMCs or a T cell subset sorted from them (not recorded which). All receptors come from an adult woman who had mild COVID-19 (a few samples of this study predate the infection). Cell type and time point are not known. CDR3s include the opening cysteine and the closing phenylalanine or tryptophan. Each record gives: D gene, clone size, J gene, V gene, CDR3 DNA, CDR3 protein. D genes are given only for firm matches. The size of a clone is reported for some rows only, either as once, few or many, or as a class for expanded clones.

d_gene: TRBD2; abundance: .; j_gene: TRBJ2-2; v_gene: TRBV18; CDR3nt: TGTGCCAGCTCACCAGGGACTAGCGGGAGGAGCGCCACCGGGGAGCTGTTTTTT; CDR3aa: CASSPGTSGRSATGELFF
d_gene: TRBD1; abundance: .; j_gene: TRBJ2-3; v_gene: TRBV5-1; CDR3nt: TGCGCCAGCACCAACAGGGGGAGCACAGATACGCAGTATTTT; CDR3aa: CASTNRGSTDTQYF
d_gene: .; abundance: few; j_gene: TRBJ2-1; v_gene: TRBV24-1; CDR3nt: TGTGCCACCAGCCCCGAAGGGGGCTCCTACAATGAGCAGTTCTTC; CDR3aa: CATSPEGGSYNEQFF
d_gene: TRBD1; abundance: .; j_gene: TRBJ2-1; v_gene: TRBV20-1; CDR3nt: TGCAGTGCTGTATCCGGGACAGGTCGCCGGGAGCAGTTCTTC; CDR3aa: CSAVSGTGRREQFF
d_gene: TRBD2; abundance: .; j_gene: TRBJ2-1; v_gene: TRBV6-1; CDR3nt: TGTGCCAGCAGTGGTCACAAGGGAGGGTATGAGCAGTTCTTC; CDR3aa: CASSGHKGGYEQFF
d_gene: .; abundance: .; j_gene: TRBJ1-1; v_gene: TRBV5-1; CDR3nt: TGCGCCAGCAGCGATGAGACAGGCGTGAACACTGAAGCTTTCTTT; CDR3aa: CASSDETGVNTEAFF
d_gene: .; abundance: few; j_gene: TRBJ2-5; v_gene: TRBV12-3/TRBV12-4; CDR3nt: TGTGCCAGCAGTTTTCAGGGTGTCAAGGTCCAGTACTTC; CDR3aa: CASSFQGVKVQYF
d_gene: .; abundance: few; j_gene: TRBJ2-7; v_gene: TRBV7-2; CDR3nt: TGTGCCAGCAGCCCAACAGGGTTCGGCTACGAGCAGTACTTC; CDR3aa: CASSPTGFGYEQYF
d_gene: TRBD1; abundance: few; j_gene: TRBJ2-3; v_gene: TRBV5-1; CDR3nt: TGCGCCAGCAGCCCCGGGGACAGGGCCAACACAGATACGCAGTATTTT; CDR3aa: CASSPGDRANTDTQYF
d_gene: .; abundance: .; j_gene: TRBJ2-3; v_gene: TRBV5-8; CDR3nt: TGTGCCAGCAGCCCTCGCCGGACTACCGCGAGCACAGATACGCAGTATTTT; CDR3aa: CASSPRRTTASTDTQYF
d_gene: .; abundance: .; j_gene: TRBJ2-2; v_gene: TRBV6-5; CDR3nt: TGTGCCAGCAGTTCACCCGGCACCGGGGAGCTGTTTTTT; CDR3aa: CASSSPGTGELFF
d_gene: TRBD1; abundance: many; j_gene: TRBJ1-4; v_gene: TRBV18; CDR3nt: TGTGCCAGCTCACCTACCGGGACAGGACGAGAAAAACTGTTTTTT; CDR3aa: CASSPTGTGREKLFF
d_gene: TRBD2; abundance: .; j_gene: TRBJ2-7; v_gene: TRBV7-6; CDR3nt: TGTGCCAGCAGCTTAAGGTCCGAATTAGCGGGAAGCTACGAGCAGTACTTC; CDR3aa: CASSLRSELAGSYEQYF
d_gene: TRBD2; abundance: few; j_gene: TRBJ2-1; v_gene: TRBV13; CDR3nt: TGTGCCAGCAGCTTTACCGGGGGGATCTACAATGAGCAGTTCTTC; CDR3aa: CASSFTGGIYNEQFF
d_gene: TRBD2; abundance: few; j_gene: TRBJ2-7; v_gene: TRBV20-1; CDR3nt: TGCAGTGCCCGCCCGTCTAGCGGCTCCTACGAGCAGTACTTC; CDR3aa: CSARPSSGSYEQYF
d_gene: .; abundance: .; j_gene: TRBJ1-2; v_gene: TRBV9; CDR3nt: TGTGCCAGCAGCACCTCGACAGGAGTAGCGACTGGCTACACCTTC; CDR3aa: CASSTSTGVATGYTF
d_gene: TRBD2; abundance: .; j_gene: TRBJ2-1; v_gene: TRBV18; CDR3nt: TGTGCCAGCTCAGGGCGGGGGGCCACTTACAATGAGCAGTTCTTC; CDR3aa: CASSGRGATYNEQFF
d_gene: .; abundance: .; j_gene: TRBJ1-5; v_gene: TRBV20-1; CDR3nt: TGCAGTGCCTCTAGGAAGGGGTATAGCAATCAGCCCCAGCATTTT; CDR3aa: CSASRKGYSNQPQHF
d_gene: .; abundance: many; j_gene: TRBJ2-1; v_gene: TRBV9; CDR3nt: TGTGCCAGCAGCGTAGCAAGCGGAGCCTACAATGAGCAGTTCTTC; CDR3aa: CASSVASGAYNEQFF
d_gene: .; abundance: .; j_gene: TRBJ2-2; v_gene: TRBV5-5; CDR3nt: TGTGCCAGCAGCCCGGAAAGGGCTGAGGGGGAGCTGTTTTTT; CDR3aa: CASSPERAEGELFF
d_gene: .; abundance: .; j_gene: TRBJ1-1; v_gene: TRBV12-3/TRBV12-4; CDR3nt: TGTGCTTCTACGAGGGGGTTTCTGGGTGAAGCTTTCTTT; CDR3aa: CASTRGFLGEAFF
d_gene: TRBD2; abundance: .; j_gene: TRBJ2-1; v_gene: TRBV12-3/TRBV12-4; CDR3nt: TGTGCCAGCAGGTTAGCGGGGGGTTGGAATGAGCAGTTCTTC; CDR3aa: CASRLAGGWNEQFF
d_gene: TRBD1; abundance: .; j_gene: TRBJ2-1; v_gene: TRBV5-1; CDR3nt: TGCGCCAGCAGCTCAGTGTTTTCTGGGACAGGGAACAATGAGCAGTTCTTC; CDR3aa: CASSSVFSGTGNNEQFF
d_gene: TRBD2; abundance: .; j_gene: TRBJ2-1; v_gene: TRBV27; CDR3nt: TGTGCCAGCAGTTTACGTAGCGGGCAGCAGTTCTTC; CDR3aa: CASSLRSGQQFF
d_gene: .; abundance: many; j_gene: TRBJ2-5; v_gene: TRBV24-1; CDR3nt: TGTGCCACCAGCGGTCCGGCCCAAGAGACCCAGTACTTC; CDR3aa: CATSGPAQETQYF
d_gene: .; abundance: few; j_gene: TRBJ1-2; v_gene: TRBV29-1; CDR3nt: TGCAGCGCCCAGGGTGGCTATGGCTACACCTTC; CDR3aa: CSAQGGYGYTF
d_gene: .; abundance: few; j_gene: TRBJ2-2; v_gene: TRBV29-1; CDR3nt: TGCAGCGTCGAAATATGGACCGGGGAGCTGTTTTTT; CDR3aa: CSVEIWTGELFF
d_gene: TRBD1; abundance: .; j_gene: TRBJ2-7; v_gene: TRBV5-1; CDR3nt: TGCGCCAGCAGCCAACAGGGGATTAACTCCTACGAGCAGTACTTC; CDR3aa: CASSQQGINSYEQYF
d_gene: TRBD2; abundance: .; j_gene: TRBJ2-3; v_gene: TRBV7-2; CDR3nt: TGTGCCAGCAGCTTAGTCCCAACGGCGGGAGTGGCAGATACGCAGTATTTT; CDR3aa: CASSLVPTAGVADTQYF
d_gene: .; abundance: few; j_gene: TRBJ2-7; v_gene: TRBV7-9; CDR3nt: TGTGCCAGCAGCTTAGGGGACTTGACCTACTACGAGCAGTACTTC; CDR3aa: CASSLGDLTYYEQYF
d_gene: .; abundance: once; j_gene: TRBJ1-1; v_gene: TRBV4-1; CDR3nt: TGCGCCAGCAGCCAACCTACAGCTAGGACTGAAGCTTTCTTT; CDR3aa: CASSQPTARTEAFF
d_gene: .; abundance: few; j_gene: TRBJ2-1; v_gene: TRBV2; CDR3nt: TGTGCCAGCAGTGATGGGCGCATGACCGCCAATGAGCAGTTCTTC; CDR3aa: CASSDGRMTANEQFF
d_gene: .; abundance: .; j_gene: TRBJ2-7; v_gene: TRBV7-2; CDR3nt: TGTGCCAGCAGCCGCCGGGGAGGATACGAGCAGTACTTC; CDR3aa: CASSRRGGYEQYF
d_gene: TRBD2; abundance: .; j_gene: TRBJ2-5; v_gene: TRBV20-1; CDR3nt: TGCAGTGCTCCTCCCGGACTAGCGGGAGGTTATGGAAAAGAGACCCAGTACTTC; CDR3aa: CSAPPGLAGGYGKETQYF
d_gene: TRBD1; abundance: few; j_gene: TRBJ1-1; v_gene: TRBV7-9; CDR3nt: TGTGCCAGCAGCGCTAAGAGGCTGGGACAGCCGAACACTGAAGCTTTCTTT; CDR3aa: CASSAKRLGQPNTEAFF